These T cell receptor beta chains were read from a single sample in a study of shared clonotypes between healthy human individuals. Only in-frame clones appear in the TCRdb table, and some are missing; sequencing was by immunoSEQ multiplex PCR. The sample shows fewer than 1 million clones, 96% of them seen only once. What was sequenced was naive CD8+ T cells sorted from blood. The origin of the receptors is a young man in good health. Each CDR3 is given with its conserved first and last residue. The D gene is left open where the match is weak. Clone size is shown for a subset of rows, as once, few, many or a class of expanded clone.

CDR3 DNA,CDR3 protein,J gene,D gene,clone size,V gene
TGCGCCAGCAGCCAAGGACCCGCGAACACCGGGGAGCTGTTTTTT,CASSQGPANTGELFF,TRBJ2-2,NA,NA,TRBV4-3
TGTGCTAGTGCCCCCGGGGACAACCCCTACAATGAGCAGTTCTTC,CASAPGDNPYNEQFF,TRBJ2-1,NA,once,TRBV12-5
TGTGCCAGTATGGTGGGGCAACTGAACACTGAAGCTTTCTTT,CASMVGQLNTEAFF,TRBJ1-1,NA,once,TRBV2
TGTGCCTGGAGTGTATGGGGTAGGGATGAGCAGTTCTTC,CAWSVWGRDEQFF,TRBJ2-1,NA,NA,TRBV30
TGCGCCAGCAGCCAGGGGACCGGGACAGGGGGATTTGAGCAGTACTTC,CASSQGTGTGGFEQYF,TRBJ2-7,TRBD1,NA,TRBV4-3
TGTGCCAGCAGCTTTCGACAGGGTTGGTATGAGCAGTTCTTC,CASSFRQGWYEQFF,TRBJ2-1,TRBD1,once,TRBV11-1
TGTGCCAGCAGCGCCGGGACCGGTGGGGCCGGGTGGGACTTC,CASSAGTGGAGWDF,TRBJ2-5,NA,NA,TRBV25-1
TGTGCCACCAGCAGAGATCGCGGGGACTACGAGCAGTACTTC,CATSRDRGDYEQYF,TRBJ2-7,NA,NA,TRBV15
TGCGCCAGCAGTCCAGGTCCCGGGATGAACACTGAAGCTTTCTTT,CASSPGPGMNTEAFF,TRBJ1-1,NA,NA,TRBV4-1
TGTGCCAGTAGTATAGGGGGCCTCACCGGGGAGCTGTTTTTT,CASSIGGLTGELFF,TRBJ2-2,NA,NA,TRBV19
TGTGCCAGCAGCTTGGTTCGACACAGCTCCTACGAGCAGTACTTC,CASSLVRHSSYEQYF,TRBJ2-7,NA,NA,TRBV11-2
TGTGCCAGCAGCCAGGACAGGGGAGAGACCCAGTACTTC,CASSQDRGETQYF,TRBJ2-5,TRBD1,NA,TRBV6-5
TGTGCCAGCAGCTTAAGACGCCGGACCCAAGAGACCCAGTACTTC,CASSLRRRTQETQYF,TRBJ2-5,NA,NA,TRBV7-9
TGTGCCAGCAGCTCGCGTGAGGGGGGCGAGCAGTACTTC,CASSSREGGEQYF,TRBJ2-7,NA,NA,TRBV7-9
TGTGCCAGCAGTTTACGATTACGCCGCTACGAGCAGTACTTC,CASSLRLRRYEQYF,TRBJ2-7,NA,NA,TRBV28
TGTGCCAGCAGCTTAGCTTCCGGCTATGGCTACACCTTC,CASSLASGYGYTF,TRBJ1-2,NA,NA,TRBV11-3
TGCAGCGTTGAGGCGTCCTCGGGGGCGGATGGCTACACCTTC,CSVEASSGADGYTF,TRBJ1-2,NA,NA,TRBV29-1
TGTGCCAGCAGCTTAGTAGACAGGGTCACGGAGACCCAGTACTTC,CASSLVDRVTETQYF,TRBJ2-5,TRBD1,NA,TRBV11-2
TGTGCCAGCAGCTTAAGGCCCGGGGAGCTGTTTTTT,CASSLRPGELFF,TRBJ2-2,NA,NA,TRBV7-3
TGTGCTAGCAGCTCCACAGGGGGCTCAACCGGGGAGCTGTTTTTT,CASSSTGGSTGELFF,TRBJ2-2,TRBD1,NA,TRBV7-7
TGTGCCACCAGCAGGACTCGGGACAGGGCAGAGGCCGGGGAGCTGTTTTTT,CATSRTRDRAEAGELFF,TRBJ2-2,TRBD1,NA,TRBV15
TGTGCCAGCAGCCCTGGTGGGGCGGCTGAAACTGAAGCTTTCTTT,CASSPGGAAETEAFF,TRBJ1-1,NA,NA,TRBV5-4
TGTGCCAGCAGTCGACTAGGGAGCTCCTACGAGCAGTACTTC,CASSRLGSSYEQYF,TRBJ2-7,NA,NA,TRBV28
TGTGCCAGCAGCGTAGACTTAGGGCAATCCGGGGAGCTGTTTTTT,CASSVDLGQSGELFF,TRBJ2-2,NA,NA,TRBV9
TGTGCCATCGGAGACAGGGGGGGGTTCCCATACGAGCAGTACTTC,CAIGDRGGFPYEQYF,TRBJ2-7,TRBD1,NA,TRBV10-3
TGTGCCAGCAGCGGCCGGGCTCACGAGCAGTACTTC,CASSGRAHEQYF,TRBJ2-7,NA,NA,TRBV5-4
TGTGCCATCCTTGGCGGGCAGGGGTACAATGAGCAGTTCTTC,CAILGGQGYNEQFF,TRBJ2-1,NA,NA,TRBV10-3
TGTGCCAGCAGCCCCCGGACTAGCGGGAGCCCGTATACGCAGTATTTT,CASSPRTSGSPYTQYF,TRBJ2-3,TRBD2,NA,TRBV13
TGTGCCAGCACTAAAGGCCTAGCGGGAGGAGAGACCCAGTACTTC,CASTKGLAGGETQYF,TRBJ2-5,TRBD2,NA,TRBV6-1
TGCGCCAGCAGCCAAGATTGGGGAGGGGGGAGCTACGAGCAGTACTTC,CASSQDWGGGSYEQYF,TRBJ2-7,NA,NA,TRBV4-3
TGCAGCGTTGTGCATAACATTCAGTACTTC,CSVVHNIQYF,TRBJ2-4,NA,NA,TRBV29-1
TGTGCCATCAGTGAGTCCGGGTCGCCCACCTACGAGCAGTACTTC,CAISESGSPTYEQYF,TRBJ2-7,NA,NA,TRBV10-3
TGCGCCAGCTCGTCGGGCAGAAACAATGAGCAGTTCTTC,CASSSGRNNEQFF,TRBJ2-1,NA,NA,TRBV4-1
TGTGCCAGCAGTTTCGTGGTAGCGGCCTCCTACGAGCAGTACTTC,CASSFVVAASYEQYF,TRBJ2-7,NA,NA,TRBV28
TGTGCCAGCAGCTTACTGACTAGCGGAAAAGAGACCCAGTACTTC,CASSLLTSGKETQYF,TRBJ2-5,TRBD2,NA,TRBV7-2
TGCGCCAGCAGAAACGAGGGGGAACCCTACGAGCAGTACTTC,CASRNEGEPYEQYF,TRBJ2-7,NA,NA,TRBV5-1
TGTGCCAGCAGTTTTAGCGGGAGGGCATACGAGCAGTACTTC,CASSFSGRAYEQYF,TRBJ2-7,TRBD2,NA,TRBV7-9
TGTGCCAGTATTGAGGACTCATCGGACGAGCAGTACTTC,CASIEDSSDEQYF,TRBJ2-7,NA,NA,TRBV7-8
TGTGCCAGCAGTGAAGGACAGATCGAAAGCAATCAGCCCCAGCATTTT,CASSEGQIESNQPQHF,TRBJ1-5,NA,NA,TRBV2
TGTGCCAGTAGCCCAAAAGCGACTAGCGGATACCTTTTCTACGAGCAGTACTTC,CASSPKATSGYLFYEQYF,TRBJ2-7,TRBD2,NA,TRBV19
TGTGCCTGGAGTGTATCTAGCGGGAGTCTAGAGACCCAGTACTTC,CAWSVSSGSLETQYF,TRBJ2-5,TRBD2,NA,TRBV30
TGCAGCGTTAACGGACTAGCGGGAGCTGATACGCAGTATTTT,CSVNGLAGADTQYF,TRBJ2-3,TRBD2,NA,TRBV29-1